The 29 T cell receptor beta chains presented below share a single source sample, sequenced in a study of shared T cell receptors in the human thymus. Sequenced by immunoSEQ multiplex PCR; TCRdb stores in-frame clones only, minus some. The sample lists more than 300,000 clones, about 95% occurring once. The sample comprised thymocytes. Receptors originate from a human donor.

The V gene is TRBV5-1, the J gene TRBJ2-7; 13 nucleotides align to TRBD2. CDR3 length: 14 residues. Germline CDR1 reads SGHRS; CDR2 reads YFSETQ. J was trimmed by 3 bases and V by 3 bases; bases with no gene match: 0. The CDR3 DNA follows: TGCGCCAGCAGCTGGACTAGCGGGAGCTACGAGCAGTACTTC. Protein product: CASSWTSGSYEQYF. The whole variable domain, filled in from reference TRBV5-1 and TRBJ2-7, reads KAGVTQTPRYLIKTRGQQVTLSCSPISGHRSVSWYQQTPGQGLQFLFEYFSETQRNKGNFPGRFSGRQFSNSRSEMNVSTLELGDSALYLCASSWTSGSYEQYFGPGTRLTVT.

The J gene is TRBJ2-1, the V gene TRBV14, with 7 bases fitting TRBD1. Per the germline V gene, CDR1 is SGHDN and CDR2 is FVKESK. The CDR3 length is 13 residues. Unmatched junction bases numbered 6, after V lost 5 bases and J lost 8 bases. CDR3 DNA sequence: TGTGCCAGCAGCGCTACAGGGGACGATGAGCAGTTCTTC. Its protein product is CASSATGDDEQFF.

In DNA form, the CDR3 reads TGCGCCAGCAGTGAGGCAGGGCTTAGCAATCAGCCCCAGCATTTT. It translates to CASSEAGLSNQPQHF. The V gene is TRBV10-2, the J gene TRBJ1-5; D is perhaps TRBD1 (5 bases). Germline lookup yields CDR1 WSHSY and CDR2 SAAADI. This CDR3 is built from 15 residues. The V end was cut by 2 bases, the J end by 0 bases, with 8 bases between.

V and J are TRBV9 and TRBJ2-7; TRBD1 or TRBD2 may be the D gene (6 bases each). This CDR3 contains 13 residues. Germline-derived CDR1 and CDR2 are SGDLS and YYNGEE. V was shortened by 8 bases and J by 9 bases, with 21 bases between the two germline ends. CDR3 region: CASTPDSGARQYF. The CDR3 coding sequence is TGTGCCAGTACCCCTGACTCGGGGGCGCGGCAGTACTTC. Full variable domain (outside the CDR3, taken from reference TRBV9 and TRBJ2-7): DSGVTQTPKHLITATGQRVTLRCSPRSGDLSVYWYQQSLDQGLQFLIQYYNGEERAKGNILERFSAQQFPDLHSELNLSSLELGDSALYFCASTPDSGARQYFGPGTRLTVT.

The chain carries TRBV19 and TRBJ2-1, with 14 bases that match TRBD2. Trimming took 3 bases from V and 9 from J; bases not matched to a gene: 7. Germline loops: CDR1 LNHDA, CDR2 SQIVND (reference sequence). The CDR3 runs to 16 residues. CDR3: CASSMGGTSGSTEQFF. The CDR3 nucleotides read TGTGCCAGTAGTATGGGGGGGACTAGCGGGAGTACTGAGCAGTTCTTC.

This chain connects TRBV5-6 to TRBJ2-1, with 11 positions matching TRBD2. The V segment lost 4 bases and the J segment 7 bases; nucleotides outside the gene matches: 19. The CDR3 has 19 amino acids. Germline values: CDR1 SGHDT, CDR2 YYEEEE. The CDR3 region is CASSLRTNPTSGRANEQFF. The CDR3, as DNA: TGTGCCAGCAGCCTACGAACCAACCCAACTAGCGGGAGAGCAAATGAGCAGTTCTTC.

The chain couples TRBV7-6 to TRBJ2-6; TRBD1 or TRBD2 may be the D gene (5 bases each). The germline V gene encodes CDR1 SGHVS and CDR2 FNYEAQ. The CDR3 is made up of 16 amino acids. The V gene lost 6 bases and the J gene lost 0 bases, with 12 bases spanning the gap. DNA of the CDR3: TGTGCCAGCAGTCCGAGAGGGGACTCTGGGGCCAACGTCCTGACTTTC. It specifies CASSPRGDSGANVLTF.

The chain links TRBV19 to TRBJ2-7; 9 nucleotides align to TRBD2. Unmatched junction bases numbered 6, after V lost 3 bases and J lost 3 bases. The CDR3 is 15 residues long. CDR1 LNHDA and CDR2 SQIVND come from the germline V gene (reference sequence). CDR3 protein: CASSMRAGGFYEQYF. As DNA, the CDR3 is TGTGCCAGTAGTATGAGGGCGGGAGGGTTCTACGAGCAGTACTTC.

The V and J genes are TRBV28 and TRBJ1-3; D ambiguous. CDR1 and CDR2 (germline): MDHEN, SYDVKM. With 2 bases removed from V and 0 bases from J, the gap between germline ends came to 5 bases. The CDR3 covers 14 residues. The CDR3 sequence is CASSLKDSGNTIYF. In DNA form, the CDR3 reads TGTGCCAGCAGTTTAAAGGACTCTGGAAACACCATATATTTT.

The rearrangement uses TRBV15 and TRBJ1-3; perhaps TRBD1 as D (5 bases). The germline CDR1 and CDR2 sequences are LNHNV and YYDKDF (reference sequence). The CDR3 has 15 amino acids. V was cut by 3 bases and J by 0 bases, with 9 bases left in between. CDR3 DNA: TGTGCCACCAGCAGGCCAGGGTTCTCTGGAAACACCATATATTTT. Amino acids: CATSRPGFSGNTIYF.

V is TRBV28 and J is TRBJ1-2, with D unresolved. Germline CDR1 is MDHEN and CDR2 is SYDVKM. The CDR3 runs 10 residues. Trimming shortened V by 6 bases and J by 4 bases, and 3 bases separated the two germline ends. For the CDR3, the DNA is TGTGCCAGCAGGGGCTATGGCTACACCTTC. Encoded protein: CASRGYGYTF.

This chain uses TRBV27 with TRBJ2-7, with D perhaps being TRBD1 or TRBD2 (5 bases each). The V gene's germline CDR1 is MNHEY and CDR2 SMNVEV (reference sequence). This CDR3 has 16 amino acids. The germline V and J ends were trimmed by 0 bases and 0 bases, with 12 bases remaining between them. The CDR3 region is CASSLSMGVSSYEQYF. DNA for the CDR3: TGTGCCAGCAGTTTATCTATGGGGGTGAGCTCCTACGAGCAGTACTTC.

The J gene is TRBJ1-1, the V gene TRBV30; 7 bases are a match to TRBD1. The CDR3 runs to 14 residues. The J segment lost 6 bases and the V segment lost 2 bases, leaving 9 bases of the junction unmatched. Looked up from germline, CDR1 is GTSNPN and CDR2 is SVGIG (reference sequence). DNA of the CDR3: TGTGCCTGGAGTAAGGCAACAGGGGCCCCTGAAGCTTTCTTT. The encoded protein is CAWSKATGAPEAFF.

J is TRBJ2-7 and V is TRBV30, with 12 bases identical to TRBD2. CDR1 is GTSNPN and CDR2 is SVGIG in the germline V gene (reference sequence). The V gene end was trimmed by 5 bases and the J gene end by 5 bases; junction bases not matched to a gene: 19. The CDR3 runs 18 residues. The CDR3 region is CAWLYRGLAGGPAHEQYF. CDR3 nucleotides: TGTGCCTGGCTTTACAGGGGGCTAGCGGGAGGGCCAGCCCACGAGCAGTACTTC.

The V and J genes are TRBV14 and TRBJ1-1, with no clear D. From germline, CDR1 is SGHDN and CDR2 FVKESK. The ends were cut back, 3 bases at V and 0 bases at J, with 5 bases in the middle. The CDR3 has 13 amino acids. The CDR3 loop is CASSQRVNTEAFF. The CDR3 DNA reads as TGTGCCAGCAGCCAGAGGGTGAACACTGAAGCTTTCTTT.

The chain couples TRBV19 to TRBJ1-1; D is unclear. V was clipped by 4 bases and J by 4 bases, with 7 bases between them. The CDR3 spans 12 residues. Looked up from germline, CDR1 is LNHDA and CDR2 is SQIVND (reference sequence). Written as DNA, the CDR3 is TGTGCCAGTAGTAGACGGTTCACTGAAGCTTTCTTT. This translates into CASSRRFTEAFF.

The chain has TRBV28 and TRBJ2-3; 12 bases match TRBD1. CDR1 is MDHEN and CDR2 is SYDVKM in the germline V gene. This CDR3 has 18 amino acids. The V segment lost 5 bases and the J segment 0 bases; nucleotides outside the gene matches: 9. In DNA form, the CDR3 reads TGTGCCAGCAGTGCACGGGACAGGGGGCGTTTGAGCACAGATACGCAGTATTTT. This codes for CASSARDRGRLSTDTQYF.

V and J are TRBV7-9 and TRBJ2-1; D is undetermined. Germline loops: CDR1 SEHNR, CDR2 FQNEAQ (reference sequence). This CDR3 has 11 amino acids. Trimming stripped 2 bases from V and 9 bases from J, with 5 bases between. In DNA form, the CDR3 reads TGTGCCAGCAGCTTAATCGGTGAGCAGTTCTTC. The encoded protein is CASSLIGEQFF.

The rearrangement joins TRBV7-2 to TRBJ2-7; D perhaps matches TRBD1 (6 bases). The CDR3 spans 16 residues. CDR1 is SGHTA, CDR2 FQGNSA, per germline. The ends were cut back, 4 bases at V and 2 bases at J, with 18 bases in the middle. For the CDR3, the DNA is TGTGCCAGCAGCTCCCCGTCGGGACATAGGACCTACGAGCAGTACTTC. It encodes CASSSPSGHRTYEQYF.

The chain joins TRBV27 to TRBJ1-1, with TRBD1 matching 10 bases. V lost 3 bases to trimming and J lost 4 bases; unmatched junction nucleotides: 8. CDR1 MNHEY and CDR2 SMNVEV come from the germline V gene (reference sequence). The CDR3 is made up of 16 amino acids. CDR3: CASSFRGQGGPTEAFF. CDR3 bases: TGTGCCAGCAGTTTTCGCGGACAGGGGGGGCCCACTGAAGCTTTCTTT.

The rearrangement joins TRBV5-1 to TRBJ2-1; the D gene could be TRBD1 or TRBD2 (5 bases each). Germline values: CDR1 SGHRS, CDR2 YFSETQ. CDR3 size: 19 residues. V lost 2 bases and J lost 2, with 23 bases in between. CDR3 sequence reads: CASSLPREPQRTPYNEQFF. The CDR3 DNA reads TGCGCCAGCAGCTTACCCAGGGAGCCCCAGCGGACACCCTACAATGAGCAGTTCTTC.

This chain joins TRBV10-3 and TRBJ2-1; perhaps D is TRBD1 or TRBD2 (5 bases each). V was pared by 6 bases and J by 2 bases, with 14 bases between. The CDR3 extends over 15 amino acids. CDR1 is ENHRY and CDR2 is SYGVKD in the germline V gene. The CDR3 sequence: CAIRIEGPTYNEQFF. The CDR3 DNA reads TGTGCCATCAGGATTGAGGGGCCGACCTACAATGAGCAGTTCTTC.

The chain joins TRBV28 to TRBJ1-5; the match to TRBD1 covers 7 bases. Per the germline V gene, CDR1 is MDHEN and CDR2 is SYDVKM. This CDR3 is 15 amino acids long. Unmatched junction bases numbered 11, after V lost 6 bases and J lost 6 bases. CDR3 DNA: TGTGCCAGCAGCACTCTCCCAGGGGGGAGTCAGCCCCAGCATTTT. This gives the protein CASSTLPGGSQPQHF.

The J gene is TRBJ2-7, the V gene TRBV6-1; D unresolved. V lost 2 bases and J lost 5, with 7 bases in between. From germline, CDR1 is MNHNS and CDR2 SASEGT. The CDR3 spans 12 residues. The CDR3 DNA follows: TGTGCCAGCAGTGAATGGTACAACGAGCAGTACTTC. It yields the protein CASSEWYNEQYF.

V is TRBV19 and J is TRBJ2-1, with TRBD2 matching 7 bases. With 2 bases clipped from V and 7 bases from J, the junction kept 2 bases outside the gene matches. The CDR3 has 13 residues. Germline-derived CDR1 and CDR2 are LNHDA and SQIVND (reference sequence). CDR3 residues: CASSIIGGNEQFF. CDR3 in DNA: TGTGCCAGTAGTATAATCGGGGGGAATGAGCAGTTCTTC.

The sample holds a few counts of this clone. CDR3 in amino acids: CASSLVGAGLRTEAFF. CDR3 DNA sequence: TGCGCCAGCAGCTTGGTAGGGGCAGGGTTGAGGACAGAAGCTTTCTTT. This chain connects TRBV5-1 to TRBJ1-1; a possible D gene is TRBD1 (5 bases). This CDR3 is 16 amino acids long. V was pared by 0 bases and J by 8 bases, with 20 bases between. Germline CDR1 SGHRS, CDR2 YFSETQ.

This clone was seen just once. The J gene is TRBJ1-2, the V gene TRBV27; D perhaps matches TRBD1 (5 bases). CDR1 is MNHEY, CDR2 SMNVEV, per germline (reference sequence). The CDR3 covers 17 residues. Between the trimmed V and J ends, which lost 5 bases and 5 bases, there was a span of 24 bases. The CDR3 protein is CASSPRHHTARGYGYTF. The CDR3 DNA follows: TGTGCCAGCAGTCCCCGACACCACACAGCACGGGGGTATGGCTACACCTTC.

The gene calls are TRBV4-3 and TRBJ2-5; D gene uncertain. This CDR3 comprises 16 residues. CDR1 LGHNA and CDR2 YSLEER come from the germline V gene. Trimming removed 0 bases at V and 1 base at J, with 12 bases between. The chain's CDR3 is CASSQEVSQVQETQYF. CDR3 DNA: TGCGCCAGCAGCCAAGAAGTTTCCCAGGTCCAAGAGACCCAGTACTTC.

The chain has TRBV12-5 and TRBJ1-1; D is possibly TRBD1 (6 bases). This CDR3 contains 13 residues. Germline-derived CDR1 and CDR2 are LGHNT and FRNRAP. V shed 4 bases and J shed 3 bases, with 9 bases lying between them. CDR3 DNA sequence: TGTGCTAGTGGTTCAAGGGGGGACACTGAAGCTTTCTTT. It codes for CASGSRGDTEAFF.